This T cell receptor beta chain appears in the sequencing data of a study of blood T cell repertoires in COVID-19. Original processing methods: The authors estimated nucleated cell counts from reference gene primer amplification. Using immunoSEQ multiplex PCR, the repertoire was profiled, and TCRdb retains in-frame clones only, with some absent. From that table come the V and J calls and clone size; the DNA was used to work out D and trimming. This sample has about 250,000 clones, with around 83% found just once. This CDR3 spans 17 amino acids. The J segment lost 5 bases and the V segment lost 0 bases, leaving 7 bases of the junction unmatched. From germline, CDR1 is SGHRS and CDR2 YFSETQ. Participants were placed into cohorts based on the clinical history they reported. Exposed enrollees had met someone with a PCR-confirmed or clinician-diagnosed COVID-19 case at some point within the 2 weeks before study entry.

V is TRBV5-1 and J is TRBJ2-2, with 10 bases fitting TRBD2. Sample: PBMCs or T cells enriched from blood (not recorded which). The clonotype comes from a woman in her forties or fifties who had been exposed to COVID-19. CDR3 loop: CASSLVFGSGGTGELFF. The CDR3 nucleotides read TGCGCCAGCAGCTTGGTGTTCGGTAGCGGGGGGACCGGGGAGCTGTTTTTT.